The subject of this entry is one TCR beta chain. This specimen belongs to a study of blood T cell repertoires in COVID-19. Turning to the study itself: PBMCs, B-cell-depleted T cells, or T cells were the source of the cDNA or gDNA that made up the material.

Per the authors' pipeline: Reference gene primer amplification yielded estimated nucleated cell counts. Here immunoSEQ multiplex PCR was the method, and the copy in TCRdb shows in-frame clones only, minus some. The DNA was the basis for D and trimming; V, J and clone size are from that table. The table lists about 100,000 clones, around four fifths of them singletons. Trimming removed 0 bases at V and 9 bases at J, with 12 bases between. Germline lookup yields CDR1 SGHAT and CDR2 FQNNGV. The CDR3 consists of 14 residues. Sequencing used peripheral blood. This clonotype was sampled from a man between 65 and 80 years old with active or convalescent COVID-19. The chain employs TRBV11-2 and TRBJ2-4; D remains unclear. Here the CDR3 DNA reads TGTGCCAGCAGCTTAGAAGCAGTCTCGGGCATTCAGTACTTC. Encoded protein: CASSLEAVSGIQYF.